This TCR beta chain was sequenced for a study of cytomegalovirus exposure and HLA in healthy donors. The CDR3 is made up of 14 amino acids. Trimming pared 5 bases from V and 1 base from J, leaving 11 bases between. Germline V gene lookup returns CDR1 SGHNT and CDR2 YENEEA. Both 60 Vbeta primers and 13 Jbeta primers went into the PCR. Repertoires were generated with immunoSEQ multiplex PCR, while TCRdb's copy carries only in-frame clones and drops some. The table lists approximately 170,000 clones, about 77% of them singletons. This chain uses TRBV11-3 with TRBJ2-5; tentative D call: TRBD2 (6 bases). This receptor was taken from a woman between 40 and 55 years old in good health and CMV-seropositive. The specimen sequenced was PBMCs. CDR3 nucleotides: TGTGCCAGCAGCCCGGAGGGCAGCCAAGAGACCCAGTACTTC. Its protein product is CASSPEGSQETQYF.